These 30 T cell receptor beta chains share one sample of origin, sequenced in a study of radiation and T cells in renal cell carcinoma. Described time point: baseline pretreatment blood. Treatment defined: 15 Gy SBRT to primary tumor, nephrectomy 4 weeks later. Measured with immunoSEQ multiplex PCR; TCRdb has only the in-frame clones, and not every one. The top ten clones hold around 4% of a sample with approximately 150,000 clones, roughly 90% of them seen once. The sequencing here drew on blood, taken from a patient whose treatment included radiotherapy and nephrectomy. These receptors all stem from an older woman with renal cell carcinoma.

The V call is TRBV4-2, the J call TRBJ2-1; no clear D. The ends were cut back, 0 bases at V and 4 bases at J, with 16 bases in the middle. The CDR3 loop spans 17 amino acids. The germline V gene has CDR1 LGHNA and CDR2 YNFKEQ. The CDR3 nucleotides are TGTGCCAGCAGCCAAGACGCCGATTCGGGCGGTTACAATGAGCAGTTCTTC. Amino acids: CASSQDADSGGYNEQFF.

About this clone itself: The junction shows a germline mismatch at one end, possibly a read error. The chain uses TRBV7-7 and TRBJ2-2; D is unclear. Germline-derived CDR1 and CDR2 are SSHAT and FNYEAQ (reference sequence). CDR3 size: 13 residues. As DNA, the CDR3 is TGTGCTAGCAGCTTTAGGGTTACCGGGGAGCTGTTTTTT. This codes for CASSFRVTGELFF.

This clone appeared a single time. This chain uses TRBV9 with TRBJ2-1; tentative D call: TRBD2 (5 bases). Germline V gene data show CDR1 as SGDLS and CDR2 as YYNGEE. With 0 bases removed from V and 2 bases from J, the gap between germline ends came to 18 bases. The CDR3 is made up of 18 amino acids. For the CDR3, the DNA is TGTGCCAGCAGCGTAGCCGCGCCGGGGTTCAGCACCTACAATGAGCAGTTCTTC. Protein product: CASSVAAPGFSTYNEQFF.

The gene calls are TRBV27 and TRBJ1-2; D is perhaps TRBD1 (5 bases). Looked up from germline, CDR1 is MNHEY and CDR2 is SMNVEV (reference sequence). This CDR3 is built from 13 residues. Trimming removed 5 bases at V and 8 bases at J, with 15 bases between. CDR3 nucleotide sequence: TGTGCCAGCAGTCCAAGTGGGGGAGGGGGCTACACCTTC. Translation: CASSPSGGGGYTF.

The chain carries TRBV7-2 and TRBJ2-1, with 7 bases lining up with TRBD1. The CDR3 totals 16 residues. V shed 1 base and J 2 bases; nucleotides not matched to a gene: 5. CDR1 is SGHTA, CDR2 FQGNSA, per germline. The CDR3 sequence: CASSLGVGTAYNEQFF. DNA for the CDR3: TGTGCCAGCAGCTTAGGAGTTGGGACAGCCTACAATGAGCAGTTCTTC.

The chain carries TRBV28 and TRBJ2-7; 12 bases map to TRBD2. Germline CDR1 MDHEN, CDR2 SYDVKM. The J segment lost 2 bases and the V segment lost 8 bases, leaving 1 base of the junction unmatched. This CDR3 region has 13 residues. The CDR3 is CASRTSGAYEQYF. The CDR3 DNA follows: TGTGCCAGCCGGACTAGCGGGGCCTACGAGCAGTACTTC.

The chain has TRBV27 and TRBJ2-7; possibly TRBD1 for D (6 bases). From germline, CDR1 is MNHEY and CDR2 SMNVEV (reference sequence). V lost 6 bases and J lost 1, with 22 bases in between. The CDR3 is 17 amino acids. CDR3 in DNA: TGTGCCAGCAGCTCTAATTTGGACAGCCCGAGGTCCTACGAGCAGTACTTC. Translating it yields CASSSNLDSPRSYEQYF.

V gene TRBV27 combines with J gene TRBJ1-6; D ambiguous. Germline V CDR1 and CDR2: MNHEY, SMNVEV (reference sequence). CDR3 size: 19 residues. V dropped 2 bases and J dropped 0 bases, with 17 bases sitting between them. The CDR3 DNA is TGTGCCAGCAGTTTAGAATTAAGGGATGGTGGCTCCTATAATTCACCCCTCCACTTT. Encoded protein: CASSLELRDGGSYNSPLHF.

This clone was recorded once. The chain carries TRBV29-1 and TRBJ1-2, with 8 bases matching TRBD1. Trimming cost V 5 bases and J 0 bases; bases outside gene matches: 5. The germline V gene encodes CDR1 SQVTM and CDR2 ANQGSEA. The CDR3 length is 14 residues. The CDR3 here is CSVLGTGANYGYTF. DNA for the CDR3: TGCAGCGTTCTTGGGACAGGAGCTAACTATGGCTACACCTTC.

With respect to this clone: Additional DNA sequences in this sample encode the identical CDR3. The chain links TRBV5-1 to TRBJ2-5, with D tentatively TRBD2 (5 bases). V was shortened by 0 bases and J by 5 bases, with 8 bases between the two germline ends. The CDR3 runs to 13 residues. Germline lookup yields CDR1 SGHRS and CDR2 YFSETQ. The CDR3 DNA reads as TGCGCCAGCAGCTTGGGTTCGGGGGAGACCCAGTACTTC. Translation: CASSLGSGETQYF.

The CDR3 region is CASSLVSGSNTEAFF. CDR3 coding DNA: TGTGCCAGCAGCTTAGTTTCAGGGTCGAACACTGAAGCTTTCTTT. This rearrangement joins TRBV7-2 to TRBJ1-1, with a tentative D call TRBD1 (5 bases). This CDR3 has 15 residues. Trimming removed 1 base at V and 1 base at J, with 10 bases between. Germline V CDR1 and CDR2: SGHTA, FQGNSA.

V gene TRBV7-2 combines with J gene TRBJ1-1, with D perhaps matching TRBD1 (6 bases). The CDR3 covers 13 residues. Between the trimmed V and J ends, which lost 5 bases and 3 bases, there was a span of 10 bases. The germline CDR1 and CDR2 sequences are SGHTA and FQGNSA. Here the CDR3 reads CASSDGQHTEAFF. The CDR3 coding sequence is TGTGCCAGCAGCGACGGACAGCACACTGAAGCTTTCTTT. Supplemented by reference TRBV7-2 and TRBJ1-1, the full variable domain reads GAGVSQSPSNKVTEKGKDVELRCDPISGHTALYWYRQSLGQGLEFLIYFQGNSAPDKSGLPSDRFSAERTGGSVSTLTIQRTQQEDSAVYLCASSDGQHTEAFFGQGTRLTVV.

The chain carries TRBV2 and TRBJ2-3; D unresolved. CDR1 and CDR2 (germline): SNHLY, FYNNEI. This CDR3 spans 13 amino acids. Trimming took off 8 bases at V and 1 base at J, with 10 bases between the two ends. DNA of the CDR3: TGTGCCAGCCAGGCTGCTCGCACAGATACGCAGTATTTT. Translation: CASQAARTDTQYF.

This clone was seen a handful of times. The chain links TRBV6-6 to TRBJ1-5; TRBD1 matches at 12 bases. Germline assignment: CDR1 MNHNY and CDR2 SVGAGI (reference sequence). V was pared by 6 bases and J by 3 bases, with 6 bases of the junction left unmatched. The CDR3 is 16 residues long. CDR3 protein: CASSLGQGAYNQPQHF. As DNA, the CDR3 is TGTGCCAGCAGCCTGGGACAGGGGGCGTACAATCAGCCCCAGCATTTT.

This CDR3 reads CASSSDGGTEAFF. DNA of the CDR3: TGTGCCAGCAGTTCGGATGGTGGCACTGAAGCTTTCTTT. The V gene is TRBV9, the J gene TRBJ1-1; no reliable D call. The CDR3 totals 13 residues. The germline V and J ends were trimmed by 5 bases and 4 bases, with 12 bases remaining between them. CDR1 is SGDLS and CDR2 is YYNGEE in the germline V gene.

J is TRBJ1-1 and V is TRBV4-2; no definite D call. Germline assignment: CDR1 LGHNA and CDR2 YNFKEQ. This CDR3 contains 15 residues. V was pared by 0 bases and J by 1 base, with 9 bases between. CDR3 coding DNA: TGTGCCAGCAGCCAAGAGGTCCGGGAGAACACTGAAGCTTTCTTT. Translated, it gives CASSQEVRENTEAFF.

This clone has a handful of counts. The chain carries TRBV6-1 and TRBJ1-5; perhaps TRBD1 as D (6 bases). This CDR3 contains 15 residues. Germline values: CDR1 MNHNS, CDR2 SASEGT. V gave up 7 bases and J gave up 0 bases, with 13 bases separating them. The CDR3 DNA is TGTGCCAGCACCTCCGGGACACATAGCAATCAGCCCCAGCATTTT. This translates into CASTSGTHSNQPQHF.

The chain has TRBV27 and TRBJ2-7; 9 bases map to TRBD1. V lost 6 bases to trimming and J lost 5 bases; unmatched junction nucleotides: 17. This CDR3 is 17 amino acids long. The germline V gene encodes CDR1 MNHEY and CDR2 SMNVEV (reference sequence). The CDR3: CASSQRTGAGNRHEQYF. The CDR3 DNA reads as TGTGCCAGCAGCCAGAGGACAGGGGCCGGGAATCGGCACGAGCAGTACTTC.

V and J are TRBV5-6 and TRBJ2-7, with 7 bases fitting TRBD2. J gave up 3 bases and V 4 bases, and 7 bases lay outside the gene matches. Germline values: CDR1 SGHDT, CDR2 YYEEEE. The CDR3 extends over 14 amino acids. CDR3 sequence reads: CASSPAGSNYEQYF. The CDR3 region has the DNA TGTGCCAGCAGCCCAGCGGGGTCAAACTACGAGCAGTACTTC.

V is TRBV5-4 and J is TRBJ1-6, with a weak D call TRBD1 (6 bases). Germline V gene lookup returns CDR1 SGHNT and CDR2 YYREEE (reference sequence). Trimming shortened V by 3 bases and J by 5 bases, and 9 bases separated the two germline ends. This CDR3 has 14 amino acids. The CDR3 here is CASSSYRDNSPLHF. The CDR3 bases are TGTGCCAGCAGCTCATACAGGGATAATTCACCCCTCCACTTT.

The chain couples TRBV6-1 to TRBJ1-4; the match to TRBD1 covers 10 bases. The CDR3 is 13 residues long. V gave up 6 bases and J gave up 7 bases; unmatched junction bases: 2. Germline V lookup: CDR1 MNHNS, CDR2 SASEGT. The CDR3 DNA is TGTGCCAGCAGGGGACAGGGGAGTGAAAAACTGTTTTTT. As protein: CASRGQGSEKLFF.

The rearrangement uses TRBV7-2 and TRBJ2-5; 9 bases agree with TRBD2. The germline V gene has CDR1 SGHTA and CDR2 FQGNSA. V lost 2 bases, J lost 2 bases, and 6 bases stayed unmatched. The CDR3 extends over 16 amino acids. CDR3 nucleotides: TGTGCCAGCAGCTTAATTAGCGGGGGACCACAAGAGACCCAGTACTTC. Translated: CASSLISGGPQETQYF. The entire variable domain, with the rest obtained from reference TRBV7-2 and TRBJ2-5, is as follows: GAGVSQSPSNKVTEKGKDVELRCDPISGHTALYWYRQSLGQGLEFLIYFQGNSAPDKSGLPSDRFSAERTGGSVSTLTIQRTQQEDSAVYLCASSLISGGPQETQYFGPGTRLLVL.

This sequence joins TRBV28 and TRBJ1-1; 9 nucleotides agree with TRBD1. Trimming took 5 bases from V and 5 from J; bases not matched to a gene: 6. The germline CDR1 and CDR2 sequences are MDHEN and SYDVKM. This CDR3 contains 14 residues. The CDR3 region is CASSPRQGGTEAFF. The CDR3 DNA reads as TGTGCCAGCAGTCCCAGACAGGGGGGGACTGAAGCTTTCTTT. The variable domain in full, with the rest retrieved from reference TRBV28 and TRBJ1-1, is DVKVTQSSRYLVKRTGEKVFLECVQDMDHENMFWYRQDPGLGLRLIYFSYDVKMKEKGDIPEGYSVSREKKERFSLILESASTNQTSMYLCASSPRQGGTEAFFGQGTRLTVV.

The chain has TRBV5-5 and TRBJ2-7; D is possibly TRBD2 (5 bases). From germline, CDR1 is SGHKS and CDR2 YYEKEE (reference sequence). This CDR3 spans 14 amino acids. V lost 4 bases to trimming and J lost 5 bases, with 16 bases between them. As DNA, the CDR3 is TGTGCCAGCAGCCCCCGGGAAGGGTACAACGAGCAGTACTTC. Protein product: CASSPREGYNEQYF.

This chain links TRBV11-2 with TRBJ1-4, with TRBD1 matching 7 bases. J was trimmed by 5 bases and V by 3 bases; bases with no gene match: 9. This CDR3 region has 16 residues. CDR1 SGHAT and CDR2 FQNNGV come from the germline V gene. Here the CDR3 DNA reads TGTGCCAGCAGCTTTGAGGACAGGCGAAGGAATGAAAAACTGTTTTTT. As protein: CASSFEDRRRNEKLFF. The variable domain in full, completed from reference TRBV11-2 and TRBJ1-4, reads EAGVAQSPRYKIIEKRQSVAFWCNPISGHATLYWYQQILGQGPKLLIQFQNNGVVDDSQLPKDRFSAERLKGVDSTLKIQPAKLEDSAVYLCASSFEDRRRNEKLFFGSGTQLSVL.

Comments on this clone: The same CDR3 also results from other DNA sequences found in this sample. The rearrangement joins TRBV28 to TRBJ1-2, with D possibly being TRBD1 (5 bases). This CDR3 contains 12 residues. Germline CDR1 reads MDHEN; CDR2 reads SYDVKM. V lost 3 bases and J 5 bases, leaving 7 bases between the germline ends. CDR3 nucleotide sequence: TGTGCCAGCAGTTTTGGACATTATGGCTACACCTTC. Encoded protein: CASSFGHYGYTF.

The chain recombines TRBV5-1 with TRBJ1-3; possible D gene TRBD1, 6 bases. Germline-derived CDR1 and CDR2 are SGHRS and YFSETQ. This CDR3 comprises 16 residues. Trimming took 1 base from V and 2 from J, leaving 13 bases between them. The CDR3 DNA follows: TGCGCCAGCAGCTTGAAGGCCGCAGGGGCTGGAAACACCATATATTTT. It codes for CASSLKAAGAGNTIYF. Full variable domain (missing parts from reference TRBV5-1 and TRBJ1-3): KAGVTQTPRYLIKTRGQQVTLSCSPISGHRSVSWYQQTPGQGLQFLFEYFSETQRNKGNFPGRFSGRQFSNSRSEMNVSTLELGDSALYLCASSLKAAGAGNTIYFGEGSWLTVV.

This clone occurred a few times. The chain links TRBV10-3 to TRBJ1-1; possibly TRBD1 for D (6 bases). Germline CDR1 is ENHRY and CDR2 is SYGVKD. With 8 bases removed from V and 0 bases from J, the gap between germline ends came to 16 bases. CDR3 length: 15 amino acids. CDR3 nucleotide sequence: TGTGCCATCCAAAGTGAACAGGGTATGAACACTGAAGCTTTCTTT. Protein sequence: CAIQSEQGMNTEAFF.

The CDR3 DNA reads as TGCGCCAGCAGCGTCCTCGGGACAGGGTCGTCTGGGGCCAACGTCCTGACTTTC. It codes for CASSVLGTGSSGANVLTF. This rearrangement joins TRBV5-1 to TRBJ2-6; 9 nucleotides match TRBD1. The CDR3 spans 18 residues. Germline V gene sequence: CDR1 SGHRS, CDR2 YFSETQ. J was trimmed by 1 base and V by 4 bases; bases with no gene match: 9.

The rearrangement uses TRBV6-1 and TRBJ1-5, with a tentative D call TRBD1 (6 bases). The CDR3 spans 17 residues. The ends were cut back, 3 bases at V and 0 bases at J, with 15 bases in the middle. Germline CDR1 and CDR2: MNHNS and SASEGT. The CDR3 DNA reads as TGTGCCAGCAGTGAGCGGGCCAGGGGCTATAGCAATCAGCCCCAGCATTTT. Amino acids: CASSERARGYSNQPQHF.